The following is a TCR beta chain sequence with its context. In germline, CDR1 is LGHNA, CDR2 YNFKEQ. The V gene end was trimmed by 5 bases and the J gene end by 2 bases; junction bases not matched to a gene: 6. The CDR3 runs to 15 residues. The data derive from a study of T cell changes during pregnancy in multiple sclerosis. Clones were read by immunoSEQ multiplex PCR, and TCRdb kept only the in-frame ones, dropping some. This table holds 90,000 or so clones, about 92% found once. The source is a female donor with multiple sclerosis, enrolled in a pregnancy study. The chain combines TRBV4-2 with TRBJ2-5; 9 nucleotides align to TRBD2. The sequences come from peripheral blood, collected in the first trimester of pregnancy. Here the CDR3 reads CASSSPLAGQETQYF. The DNA of the CDR3 is TGTGCCAGCAGCTCTCCCCTAGCGGGACAAGAGACCCAGTACTTC.